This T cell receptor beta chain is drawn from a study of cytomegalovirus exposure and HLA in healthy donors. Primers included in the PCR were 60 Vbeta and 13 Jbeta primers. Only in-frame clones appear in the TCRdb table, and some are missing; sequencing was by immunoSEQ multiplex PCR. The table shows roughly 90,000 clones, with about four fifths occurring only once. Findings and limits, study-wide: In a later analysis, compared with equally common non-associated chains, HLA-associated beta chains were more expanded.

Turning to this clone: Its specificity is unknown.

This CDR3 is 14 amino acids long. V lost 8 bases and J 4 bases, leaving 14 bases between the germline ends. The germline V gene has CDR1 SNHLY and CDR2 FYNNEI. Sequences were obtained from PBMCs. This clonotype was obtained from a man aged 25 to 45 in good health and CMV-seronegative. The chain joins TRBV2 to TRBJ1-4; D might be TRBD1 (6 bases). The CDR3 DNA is TGTGCCAGCGGGGGGGCCTCCAGTAATGAAAAACTGTTTTTT. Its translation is CASGGASSNEKLFF. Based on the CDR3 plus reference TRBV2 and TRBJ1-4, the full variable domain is EPEVTQTPSHQVTQMGQEVILRCVPISNHLYFYWYRQILGQKVEFLVSFYNNEISEKSEIFDDQFSVERPDGSNFTLKIRSTKLEDSAMYFCASGGASSNEKLFFGSGTQLSVL.